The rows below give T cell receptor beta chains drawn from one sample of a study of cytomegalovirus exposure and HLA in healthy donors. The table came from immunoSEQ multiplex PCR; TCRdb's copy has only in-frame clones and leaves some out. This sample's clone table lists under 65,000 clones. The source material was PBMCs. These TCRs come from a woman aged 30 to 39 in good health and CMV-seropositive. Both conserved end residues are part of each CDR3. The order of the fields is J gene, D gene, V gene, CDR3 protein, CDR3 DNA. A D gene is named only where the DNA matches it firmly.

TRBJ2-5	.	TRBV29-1	CSARTDSGETQYF	TGCAGCGCCCGGACAGACTCGGGAGAGACCCAGTACTTC
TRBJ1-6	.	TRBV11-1	CASSLLQNSPLHF	TGTGCCAGCAGCTTACTCCAGAATTCACCCCTCCACTTT
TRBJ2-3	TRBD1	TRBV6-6	CASSKPRDRGADTQYF	TGTGCCAGCAGCAAGCCCCGGGACAGGGGTGCAGATACGCAGTATTTT
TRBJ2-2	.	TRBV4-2	CASSQVVRRENTGELFF	TGTGCCAGCAGCCAGGTGGTCCGGCGGGAGAACACCGGGGAGCTGTTTTTT
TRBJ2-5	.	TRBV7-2	CASSSLSRGETQYF	TGTGCCAGCAGCTCCCTCTCCCGGGGAGAGACCCAGTACTTC
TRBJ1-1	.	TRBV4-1	CASSNRVLLNTEAFF	TGCGCCAGCAGCAACAGGGTTCTCTTGAACACTGAAGCTTTCTTT
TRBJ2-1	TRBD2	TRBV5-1	CASSSTSGPGNEQFF	TGCGCCAGCAGCTCGACTAGCGGGCCGGGCAATGAGCAGTTCTTC
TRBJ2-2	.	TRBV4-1	CASSQAWTLGTGELFF	TGCGCCAGCAGCCAAGCGTGGACTTTGGGCACCGGGGAGCTGTTTTTT
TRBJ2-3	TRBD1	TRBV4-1	CASGPARTGDFTDTQYF	TGCGCCAGCGGGCCTGCTCGGACAGGGGACTTCACAGATACGCAGTATTTT
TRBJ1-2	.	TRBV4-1	CASSQDARSGRDYGYTF	TGCGCCAGCAGCCAAGATGCGCGGTCAGGGAGGGACTATGGCTACACCTTC
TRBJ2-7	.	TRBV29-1	CSVEDRPYEQYF	TGCAGCGTTGAGGACAGACCCTACGAGCAGTACTTC
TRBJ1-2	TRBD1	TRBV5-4	CASSSDRAYGYTF	TGTGCCAGCAGCTCGGACAGGGCCTATGGCTACACCTTC
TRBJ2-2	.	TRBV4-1	CASSRSLVTGELFF	TGCGCCAGCAGCCGATCACTAGTGACCGGGGAGCTGTTTTTT
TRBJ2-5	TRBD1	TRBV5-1	CASSLGMGTGQETQYF	TGCGCCAGCAGCTTGGGTATGGGGACAGGGCAAGAGACCCAGTACTTC
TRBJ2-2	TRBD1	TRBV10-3	CATKQGSTGELFF	TGTGCCACGAAACAGGGGAGCACCGGGGAGCTGTTTTTT
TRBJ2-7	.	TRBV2	CDSMPGRMYEQYF	TGTGACAGCATGCCAGGGCGAATGTACGAGCAGTACTTC
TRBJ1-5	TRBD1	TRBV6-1	CASSDGDSPNQPQHF	TGTGCCAGCAGTGATGGGGACAGCCCCAATCAGCCCCAGCATTTT
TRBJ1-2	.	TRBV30	CAWTPERGGYGYTF	TGTGCCTGGACCCCGGAAAGGGGAGGGTATGGCTACACCTTC
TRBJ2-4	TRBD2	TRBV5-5	CASSLLPASGGRENIQYF	TGTGCCAGCAGCCTACTCCCCGCTAGCGGGGGGAGGGAAAACATTCAGTACTTC
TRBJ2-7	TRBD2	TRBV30	CAWSQTSGRLYEQYF	TGTGCCTGGAGTCAGACTAGCGGGAGACTATACGAGCAGTACTTC
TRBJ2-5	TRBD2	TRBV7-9	CASSFPGLAGVETQYF	TGTGCCAGCAGCTTCCCGGGACTAGCGGGAGTGGAGACCCAGTACTTC
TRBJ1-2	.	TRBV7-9	CASSLEGNRYGYTF	TGTGCCAGCAGCTTAGAGGGGAACCGGTATGGCTACACCTTC
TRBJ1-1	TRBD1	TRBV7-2	CASSHGQGAAPAFF	TGTGCCAGCAGTCACGGACAGGGGGCGGCACCCGCTTTCTTT
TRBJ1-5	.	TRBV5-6	CASSLQDQPQHF	TGTGCCAGCAGCTTACAGGATCAGCCCCAGCATTTT
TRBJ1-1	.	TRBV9	CASSPGTEAFF	TGTGCCAGCAGCCCAGGCACTGAAGCTTTCTTT
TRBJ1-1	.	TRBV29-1	CSVELGRGDTEAFF	TGCAGCGTTGAATTGGGGCGCGGAGATACTGAAGCTTTCTTT
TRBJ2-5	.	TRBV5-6	CASSLGSAVPQETQYF	TGTGCCAGCAGCTTGGGGAGCGCGGTCCCTCAAGAGACCCAGTACTTC
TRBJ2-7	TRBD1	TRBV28	CASRGQDRLTYEQYF	TGTGCCAGCAGGGGACAGGACAGGCTTACCTACGAGCAGTACTTC
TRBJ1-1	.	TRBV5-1	CASSLEGTGDTEAFF	TGCGCCAGCAGCTTGGAAGGAACGGGAGACACTGAAGCTTTCTTT
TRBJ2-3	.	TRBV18	CASSPSVPDSTDTQYF	TGTGCCAGCTCACCTTCAGTTCCGGACTCCACAGATACGCAGTATTTT
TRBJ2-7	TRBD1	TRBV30	CASRDRGVYEQYF	TGTGCCTCCCGGGACAGGGGGGTCTACGAGCAGTACTTC
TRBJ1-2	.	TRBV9	CASSADIGYTF	TGTGCCAGCAGCGCCGACATTGGCTACACCTTC
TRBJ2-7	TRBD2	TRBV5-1	CASSSSLGGRAFEQYF	TGCGCCAGCAGCTCATCCCTGGGCGGGAGGGCCTTCGAGCAGTACTTC
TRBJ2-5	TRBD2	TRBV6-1	CASRGLAGRQETQYF	TGTGCCAGCAGGGGACTAGCGGGGCGTCAAGAGACCCAGTACTTC
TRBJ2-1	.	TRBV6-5	CASSYSPERSYNEQFF	TGTGCCAGCAGTTACTCACCGGAGCGCTCCTACAATGAGCAGTTCTTC
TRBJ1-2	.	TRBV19	CASSIRRNYGYTF	TGTGCCAGTAGTATACGGCGGAACTATGGCTACACCTTC